Below, 14 T cell receptor beta chains from the same sample are listed, as sequenced in a study of cytomegalovirus exposure and HLA in healthy donors. The PCR made use of 60 Vbeta and 13 Jbeta primers. TCRdb keeps only in-frame clones here, not all; method: immunoSEQ multiplex PCR. The sample has some 90,000 clones, approximately 83% seen once. Sequences were obtained from PBMCs. The receptors derive from a middle-aged man in good health and CMV-seronegative.

The chain uses TRBV5-6 and TRBJ2-3, with 13 bases lining up with TRBD2. After removal of 1 base from V and 4 bases from J, the junction contained 6 bases not matched to a gene. Looked up from germline, CDR1 is SGHDT and CDR2 is YYEEEE. CDR3 size: 17 residues. The chain's CDR3 is CASSLSGTSGEADTQYF. The CDR3 DNA follows: TGTGCCAGCAGCTTGAGCGGGACTAGCGGGGAGGCAGATACGCAGTATTTT.

This chain uses TRBV7-9 with TRBJ1-4, with a possible D match to TRBD1 (5 bases). The CDR3 runs to 12 residues. The ends were cut back, 11 bases at V and 3 bases at J, with 10 bases in the middle. Germline loops: CDR1 SEHNR, CDR2 FQNEAQ (reference sequence). CDR3 coding DNA: TGTGCCGGAGGGGTGGCTAATGAAAAACTGTTTTTT. Its protein product is CAGGVANEKLFF.

This chain uses TRBV7-2 with TRBJ1-2; a possible D gene is TRBD1 (6 bases). Looked up from germline, CDR1 is SGHTA and CDR2 is FQGNSA. This CDR3 contains 15 residues. V shed 1 base and J shed 4 bases, with 13 bases lying between them. The CDR3 DNA is TGTGCCAGCAGCTTAGTAGTCAGGGGTACCTATGGCTACACCTTC. It specifies CASSLVVRGTYGYTF.

V and J are TRBV5-1 and TRBJ2-1; D is perhaps TRBD1 (7 bases). Per germline, CDR1 SGHRS and CDR2 YFSETQ. Trimming shortened V by 7 bases and J by 3 bases, and 17 bases separated the two germline ends. The CDR3 loop spans 15 amino acids. CDR3 bases: TGCGCCAGCTCACAAACAGGGGACTTCTACAATGAGCAGTTCTTC. It is translated as CASSQTGDFYNEQFF.

This clone was picked up a small number of times. CDR3 coding DNA: TGTGCCAGCAGTTACTCCCAGTGGGAGACCCAGTACTTC. It specifies CASSYSQWETQYF. This sequence joins TRBV6-6 and TRBJ2-5; D remains unclear. The V end lost 0 bases, the J end lost 5 bases, and 7 bases lay between the germline ends. Germline CDR1 and CDR2: MNHNY and SVGAGI (reference sequence). CDR3 length: 13 residues.

The chain recombines TRBV7-2 with TRBJ1-2; no clear D gene. Germline lookup yields CDR1 SGHTA and CDR2 FQGNSA. The V end lost 4 bases, the J end lost 5 bases, and 8 bases lay between the germline ends. This CDR3 is 12 amino acids long. The CDR3 protein is CASSSTGYGYTF. CDR3 coding DNA: TGTGCCAGCAGCTCAACGGGTTATGGCTACACCTTC.

The chain carries TRBV6-1 and TRBJ2-5, with 10 positions matching TRBD1. The end of the DNA is better explained by TRBJ2-7, so the J call may be wrong. Per germline, CDR1 MNHNS and CDR2 SASEGT. The CDR3 consists of 15 residues. The CDR3 region is CASSEWTGGSYEQYF. The CDR3 DNA reads as TGTGCCAGCAGTGAATGGACAGGGGGCTCCTACGAGCAGTACTTC.

This clone was detected only a few times. The chain is built from TRBV5-1 and TRBJ1-3; 7 nucleotides line up with TRBD1. V shed 3 bases and J 2 bases; nucleotides not matched to a gene: 8. Germline V gene data show CDR1 as SGHRS and CDR2 as YFSETQ. The length of the CDR3 is 16 residues. The CDR3 here is CASSWSPTGAGNTIYF. The CDR3 DNA sequence: TGCGCCAGCAGCTGGTCCCCCACAGGGGCTGGAAACACCATATATTTT.

The chain couples TRBV6-5 to TRBJ1-1; D is perhaps TRBD1 (6 bases). Per the germline V gene, CDR1 is MNHEY and CDR2 is SVGAGI. The CDR3 has 15 amino acids. V lost 0 bases and J 7 bases, leaving 15 bases between the germline ends. The CDR3 region has the DNA TGTGCCAGCAGTTACTCGAAATGGGGGCAGAATGAAGCTTTCTTT. Protein: CASSYSKWGQNEAFF.

The chain carries TRBV5-4 and TRBJ2-5; tentative D call: TRBD2 (6 bases). Germline-derived CDR1 and CDR2 are SGHNT and YYREEE (reference sequence). The V end was cut by 0 bases, the J end by 5 bases, with 14 bases between. The CDR3 contains 15 residues. In nucleotides, the CDR3 is TGTGCCAGCAGCTTGGTTAGCGGACCGGGGGAGACCCAGTACTTC. It encodes CASSLVSGPGETQYF.

The chain combines TRBV30 with TRBJ1-5; TRBD1 matches 11 bases. The CDR3 loop spans 13 amino acids. Germline loops: CDR1 GTSNPN, CDR2 SVGIG (reference sequence). V was clipped by 5 bases and J by 7 bases; unmatched bases: 4. CDR3 nucleotide sequence: TGTGCCTGGGGACAGGGGGCAGCGCAGCCCCAGCATTTT. Translation gives CAWGQGAAQPQHF.

The chain couples TRBV27 to TRBJ1-6; no firm D call. V lost 6 bases and J 7 bases, leaving 19 bases between the germline ends. This CDR3 has 16 amino acids. Germline CDR1 reads MNHEY; CDR2 reads SMNVEV (reference sequence). The chain's CDR3 is CASSTPARHPNSPLHF. CDR3 in DNA: TGTGCCAGCAGCACCCCGGCGCGACATCCAAATTCACCCCTCCACTTT.

The rearrangement uses TRBV7-3 and TRBJ2-4, with 8 positions matching TRBD2. V dropped 3 bases and J dropped 5; count of bases not matched to a gene: 3. Per germline, CDR1 SGHTA and CDR2 FQGTGA. The CDR3 is made up of 14 amino acids. The CDR3 sequence: CASSLRAGENIQYF. Here the CDR3 DNA reads TGTGCCAGCAGCTTGAGAGCGGGGGAAAACATTCAGTACTTC.

This clone has a handful of counts. The chain joins TRBV5-1 to TRBJ2-5; tentatively, D is TRBD1 (5 bases). The J call may be faulty, since TRBJ2-7 better matches the DNA end. CDR1 and CDR2 (germline): SGHRS, YFSETQ. The CDR3 has 14 amino acids. The CDR3 loop is CASSLSGNTYEQYF. The CDR3 DNA follows: TGCGCCAGCAGCTTGTCAGGGAACACCTACGAGCAGTACTTC.